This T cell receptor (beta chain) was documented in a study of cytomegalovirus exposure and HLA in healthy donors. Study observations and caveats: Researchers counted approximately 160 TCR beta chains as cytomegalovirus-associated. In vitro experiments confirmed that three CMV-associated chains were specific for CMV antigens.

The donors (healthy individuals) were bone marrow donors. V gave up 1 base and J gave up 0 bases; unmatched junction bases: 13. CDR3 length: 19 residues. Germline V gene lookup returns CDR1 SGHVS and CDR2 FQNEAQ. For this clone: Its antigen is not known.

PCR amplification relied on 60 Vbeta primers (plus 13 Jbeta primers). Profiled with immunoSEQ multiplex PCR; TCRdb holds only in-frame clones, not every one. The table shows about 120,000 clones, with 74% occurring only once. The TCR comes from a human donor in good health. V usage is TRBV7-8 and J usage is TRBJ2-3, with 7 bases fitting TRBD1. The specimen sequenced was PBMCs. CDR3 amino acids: CASSLVTSMGQTSTDTQYF. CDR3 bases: TGTGCCAGCAGCTTAGTCACGAGCATGGGACAGACGAGCACAGATACGCAGTATTTT.